A single sample is the source of the 27 T cell receptor beta chains below, sequenced in a study of blood T cell repertoires in COVID-19. Profiled with immunoSEQ multiplex PCR; TCRdb holds only in-frame clones, not every one. In the table there are about 150,000 clones, roughly 80% of which are singletons. Input material: peripheral blood. The receptor source for this set is a man older than 75 with acute or convalescent COVID-19.

CDR3 region: CASSQERGLTYNEQFF. The CDR3 DNA sequence: TGCGCCAGCAGCCAAGAGCGGGGGCTAACCTACAATGAGCAGTTCTTC. The rearrangement joins TRBV4-3 to TRBJ2-1, with D possibly matching TRBD2 (7 bases). Per germline, CDR1 LGHNA and CDR2 YSLEER. Trimming pared 0 bases from V and 2 bases from J, leaving 11 bases between. This CDR3 contains 16 residues.

This clone was seen once. This chain uses TRBV7-2 with TRBJ2-1; 9 nucleotides match TRBD1. CDR3 size: 15 residues. V lost 4 bases to trimming and J lost 5 bases; unmatched junction nucleotides: 6. From germline, CDR1 is SGHTA and CDR2 FQGNSA. CDR3 DNA: TGTGCCAGCAGCTCGGACAGGGGTAGCCACAATGAGCAGTTCTTC. This translates into CASSSDRGSHNEQFF.

The chain couples TRBV19 to TRBJ1-5; no firm D call. CDR3 size: 15 residues. Germline CDR1 reads LNHDA; CDR2 reads SQIVND (reference sequence). V gave up 3 bases and J gave up 0 bases, with 9 bases separating them. The CDR3 reads CASSIGQFSNQPQHF. The CDR3 region has the DNA TGTGCCAGTAGTATTGGTCAGTTTAGCAATCAGCCCCAGCATTTT.

This sequence joins TRBV18 and TRBJ2-3; tentative D call: TRBD2 (6 bases). Germline lookup yields CDR1 KGHSH and CDR2 LQKENI. V dropped 3 bases and J dropped 0 bases, with 19 bases sitting between them. The CDR3 has 18 residues. As DNA, the CDR3 is TGTGCCAGCTCACCGTTCGAGCTCGGCGGAGGGAGCACAGATACGCAGTATTTT. This gives the protein CASSPFELGGGSTDTQYF. The full variable domain, in which reference TRBV18 and TRBJ2-3 provide the parts outside the CDR3, is NAGVMQNPRHLVRRRGQEARLRCSPMKGHSHVYWYRQLPEEGLKFMVYLQKENIIDESGMPKERFSAEFPKEGPSILRIQQVVRGDSAAYFCASSPFELGGGSTDTQYFGPGTRLTVL.

V is TRBV5-6 and J is TRBJ1-2, with 7 bases fitting TRBD1. The CDR3 totals 14 residues. From germline, CDR1 is SGHDT and CDR2 YYEEEE. V lost 2 bases and J lost 2; bases outside the gene matches: 3. CDR3 in amino acids: CASSLRGQNYGYTF. In nucleotides, the CDR3 is TGTGCCAGCAGCTTAAGGGGACAGAACTATGGCTACACCTTC.

This clone was counted between two and nine times. The chain has TRBV5-1 and TRBJ2-7, with 8 bases aligning to TRBD1. Trimming cost V 4 bases and J 9 bases; bases outside gene matches: 12. This CDR3 region has 14 residues. CDR1 and CDR2 (germline): SGHRS, YFSETQ. As DNA, the CDR3 is TGCGCCAGCAGCAGGGGACAGGCCCTCCCCGGGCAGTACTTC. Translated, it gives CASSRGQALPGQYF.

This sequence joins TRBV11-2 and TRBJ2-2; D not certain. V lost 8 bases, J lost 0 bases, and 13 bases lay in between. This CDR3 region has 15 residues. Per germline, CDR1 SGHAT and CDR2 FQNNGV. The CDR3 is CASGRAVPNTGELFF. As DNA, the CDR3 is TGTGCCAGCGGTCGAGCCGTACCGAACACCGGGGAGCTGTTTTTT.

This chain joins TRBV7-2 and TRBJ2-3, with D perhaps TRBD2 (6 bases). The CDR3 spans 14 residues. Germline values: CDR1 SGHTA, CDR2 FQGNSA. Deletions cut 4 bases from V and 3 bases from J, with 11 bases between. The CDR3 sequence is CASSSFGGTDTQYF. CDR3 in DNA: TGTGCCAGCAGCTCCTTTGGGGGGACAGATACGCAGTATTTT. Combining the CDR3 with reference TRBV7-2 and TRBJ2-3 gives the whole variable domain GAGVSQSPSNKVTEKGKDVELRCDPISGHTALYWYRQSLGQGLEFLIYFQGNSAPDKSGLPSDRFSAERTGGSVSTLTIQRTQQEDSAVYLCASSSFGGTDTQYFGPGTRLTVL.

The chain recombines TRBV5-1 with TRBJ2-2; D is ambiguous. Germline values: CDR1 SGHRS, CDR2 YFSETQ. V lost 0 bases and J 9 bases, leaving 9 bases between the germline ends. This CDR3 has 13 amino acids. The CDR3 DNA is TGCGCCAGCAGCTTGGCCCGACAACGGGAGCTGTTTTTT. It codes for CASSLARQRELFF.

This clone was picked up a small number of times. This chain links TRBV11-3 with TRBJ2-3; tentatively, D is TRBD1 (6 bases). Germline CDR1 and CDR2: SGHNT and YENEEA. Trimming stripped 2 bases from V and 0 bases from J, with 9 bases between. The CDR3 has 15 residues. The CDR3, as DNA: TGTGCCAGCAGCTTAACAGGGATTAGCACAGATACGCAGTATTTT. Residues: CASSLTGISTDTQYF.

This clone was observed a few times. V gene TRBV18 combines with J gene TRBJ2-7; TRBD1 matches at 7 bases. The length of the CDR3 is 14 residues. J gave up 3 bases and V 2 bases, and 4 bases lay outside the gene matches. The germline V gene encodes CDR1 KGHSH and CDR2 LQKENI. CDR3 region: CASSPSGQVYEQYF. CDR3 in DNA: TGTGCCAGCTCACCATCCGGACAGGTCTACGAGCAGTACTTC.

The CDR3 nucleotides read TGTGCCAGCAGCTTAGAAGAGACAGCCGGCACAGATACGCAGTATTTT. As protein: CASSLEETAGTDTQYF. This chain joins TRBV7-9 and TRBJ2-3; D perhaps matches TRBD1 (5 bases). CDR3 length: 16 residues. V was cut by 1 base and J by 1 base, with 12 bases left in between. In germline, CDR1 is SEHNR, CDR2 FQNEAQ (reference sequence).

CDR3 sequence reads: CASTESPGQGEAFF. The CDR3 DNA sequence: TGTGCCAGCACCGAATCTCCGGGACAGGGTGAAGCTTTCTTT. The chain joins TRBV25-1 to TRBJ1-1, with TRBD1 matching 9 bases. Trimming cost V 7 bases and J 7 bases; bases outside gene matches: 10. The V gene's germline CDR1 is MGHDK and CDR2 SYGVNS. The CDR3 sequence is 14 residues long.

The CDR3 spells CASSKLAGSLLDEQYF. CDR3 DNA: TGTGCCAGCAGCAAACTAGCGGGGTCCCTCTTGGACGAGCAGTACTTC. The chain combines TRBV3-1 (or the pseudogene TRBV3-2) with TRBJ2-7; 10 bases are a match to TRBD2. The CDR3 is 16 amino acids. CDR1 and CDR2 (germline): LGHDT, YNNKEL (reference sequence). V lost 5 bases and J lost 5; bases outside the gene matches: 12.

The genes are TRBV14 and TRBJ1-6; 7 positions agree with TRBD1. Germline CDR1 SGHDN, CDR2 FVKESK. V was pared by 0 bases and J by 1 base, with 6 bases of the junction left unmatched. The CDR3 runs to 18 residues. The CDR3 loop reads CASSQEPHRGSYNSPLHF. CDR3 sequence (DNA): TGTGCCAGCAGCCAAGAGCCACACAGGGGTTCCTATAATTCACCCCTCCACTTT.

This clone was recorded once. This rearrangement joins TRBV2 to TRBJ1-5, with D uncertain. This CDR3 is 16 amino acids long. V lost 0 bases to trimming and J lost 5 bases, with 14 bases between them. Per germline, CDR1 SNHLY and CDR2 FYNNEI. CDR3 in amino acids: CASSEAMALADQPQHF. CDR3 bases: TGTGCCAGCAGTGAAGCTATGGCGTTGGCGGATCAGCCCCAGCATTTT.

This chain connects TRBV12-3 or TRBV12-4 to TRBJ2-3; D unresolved. With 2 bases removed from V and 0 bases from J, the gap between germline ends came to 3 bases. The CDR3 covers 13 residues. Here the CDR3 DNA reads TGTGCCAGCAGTTTAATAAGCACAGATACGCAGTATTTT. It encodes CASSLISTDTQYF.

The chain uses TRBV28 and TRBJ2-3; unclear D gene. Germline loops: CDR1 MDHEN, CDR2 SYDVKM. The CDR3 extends over 11 amino acids. Trimming removed 10 bases at V and 0 bases at J, with 5 bases between. The CDR3 reads CATKSTDTQYF. CDR3 DNA: TGTGCCACCAAAAGCACAGATACGCAGTATTTT.

The rearrangement joins TRBV5-1 to TRBJ2-7, with D possibly being TRBD2 (6 bases). Germline values: CDR1 SGHRS, CDR2 YFSETQ. This CDR3 contains 13 residues. Deletions cut 2 bases from V and 6 bases from J, with 12 bases between. The CDR3: CASSLMGLGEQYV. CDR3 DNA sequence: TGCGCCAGCAGCTTAATGGGACTTGGCGAGCAGTACGTC.

This clone has a handful of counts. CDR3 protein: CASSSAGGAGNTIYF. CDR3 bases: TGTGCCAGCAGCTCCGCGGGGGGGGCTGGAAACACCATATATTTT. The rearrangement links TRBV5-4 to TRBJ1-3; D may be TRBD1 (5 bases). Trimming cost V 3 bases and J 2 bases, with 12 bases left between them. The CDR3 is 15 residues long. Germline V gene sequence: CDR1 SGHNT, CDR2 YYREEE (reference sequence).

The sample holds one count of this clone. This chain links TRBV27 with TRBJ2-2; unclear D gene. The CDR3 is 14 residues long. The germline V gene has CDR1 MNHEY and CDR2 SMNVEV (reference sequence). The germline V and J ends were trimmed by 6 bases and 4 bases, with 12 bases remaining between them. The CDR3 loop is CASRWLEATGELFF. The CDR3 DNA reads as TGTGCCAGCAGGTGGCTAGAGGCCACCGGGGAGCTGTTTTTT.

The genes are TRBV24-1 and TRBJ2-1, with 7 bases aligning to TRBD1. The CDR3 has 13 residues. V lost 5 bases, J lost 8 bases, and 5 bases stayed unmatched. Per the germline V gene, CDR1 is KGHDR and CDR2 is SFDVKD. The CDR3 protein is CATSAQGQDEQFF. In DNA, the CDR3 is TGTGCCACCAGTGCACAGGGGCAGGATGAGCAGTTCTTC.

The chain couples TRBV19 to TRBJ2-6; D is possibly TRBD2 (5 bases). The V gene's germline CDR1 is LNHDA and CDR2 SQIVND (reference sequence). Trimming stripped 8 bases from V and 0 bases from J, with 11 bases between. The CDR3 runs to 15 residues. As DNA, the CDR3 is TGTGCCAGTCGGACTGGGAGCTCTGGGGCCAACGTCCTGACTTTC. Translating gives CASRTGSSGANVLTF.

J is TRBJ2-3 and V is TRBV5-1, with TRBD2 as a possible D gene (6 bases). CDR1 SGHRS and CDR2 YFSETQ come from the germline V gene. This CDR3 is 15 amino acids long. Deletions cut 4 bases from V and 1 base from J, with 13 bases between. The CDR3 DNA reads TGCGCCAGCAGCGGCAAGGGCGGGGGCACAGATACGCAGTATTTT. Its protein is CASSGKGGGTDTQYF.

This clone was found a few times. The chain carries TRBV6-1 and TRBJ1-2; 11 nucleotides agree with TRBD1. V shed 0 bases, J shed 7 bases, and the junction held 7 bases outside the gene matches. The CDR3 is made up of 16 amino acids. Germline CDR1 is MNHNS and CDR2 is SASEGT. As DNA, the CDR3 is TGTGCCAGCAGTGAAGCCTGGTCCGGGACAGGGGGTGGCTACACCTTC. This encodes CASSEAWSGTGGGYTF.

The chain carries TRBV10-3 and TRBJ2-7; TRBD1 is a possible D gene (5 bases). V was trimmed by 6 bases and J by 0 bases, leaving 9 bases between them. This CDR3 is 13 amino acids long. Germline V gene sequence: CDR1 ENHRY, CDR2 SYGVKD. This CDR3 is CAIRGTGSYEQYV. The CDR3 coding sequence is TGTGCCATCAGGGGTACAGGCTCCTACGAGCAGTACGTC.

This clone has just one count. The rearrangement uses TRBV19 and TRBJ2-3; TRBD2 is a possible D gene (5 bases). V lost 6 bases to trimming and J lost 8 bases, with 21 bases between them. The CDR3 is made up of 15 amino acids. The germline V gene encodes CDR1 LNHDA and CDR2 SQIVND (reference sequence). The CDR3 DNA is TGTGCCAGTAGCCGACCGGGAACCGAGCTGGGTACGCAGTATTTT. Residues: CASSRPGTELGTQYF. Based on the CDR3 plus reference TRBV19 and TRBJ2-3, the full variable domain is DGGITQSPKYLFRKEGQNVTLSCEQNLNHDAMYWYRQDPGQGLRLIYYSQIVNDFQKGDIAEGYSVSREKKESFPLTVTSAQKNPTAFYLCASSRPGTELGTQYFGPGTRLTVL.